This T cell receptor (beta chain) derives from a study of identical twins. In this sample, this clonotype turned up a few times. What it binds is not known. The CDR3 consists of 15 residues. The V end lost 10 bases, the J end lost 2 bases, and 19 bases lay between the germline ends. General study results and limits: Monozygotic twin pairs showed more out-of-frame TCR alpha sharing than models estimated.

TCRdb re-called the 5' RACE reads with MiXCR, one entry per CDR3 protein. The sample yields some 500,000 distinct CDR3 sequences, over 8.5% seen once. The same sample was also studied in work on yellow fever vaccine responses in identical twins.

The TCR sequence derives from a woman in her late teens or twenties in good health. The sequenced material came from PBMCs. The chain couples TRBV12-3 or TRBV12-4 to TRBJ2-3, with D perhaps TRBD2 (7 bases). CDR3 nucleotide sequence: TGTGCCATCCTTTTGGGAGGGGGATTCACAGATACGCAGTATTTT. This encodes CAILLGGGFTDTQYF.